The rows below give T cell receptor beta chains drawn from one sample of a study of blood T cell repertoires in COVID-19. TCRdb's copy holds only in-frame clones and misses some; the assay was immunoSEQ multiplex PCR. The sample lists some 80,000 clones, 60% to 80% occurring once. The specimen was peripheral blood. The receptors stem from a human donor in a cohort sampled during active COVID-19. Both conserved end residues are part of each CDR3. D genes are given only for firm matches. Expanded clones get a size class; other rows say once, few or many, or leave the size out.

clone size: once; D gene: TRBD1; J gene: TRBJ1-5; V gene: TRBV2; CDR3 protein: CASSYRGSNQPQHF; CDR3 DNA: TGTGCCAGCAGCTACAGGGGTAGCAATCAGCCCCAGCATTTT
clone size: .; D gene: .; J gene: TRBJ1-1; V gene: TRBV5-1; CDR3 protein: CASSLGQVNTEAFF; CDR3 DNA: TGCGCCAGCAGCTTGGGGCAAGTGAACACTGAAGCTTTCTTT
clone size: .; D gene: .; J gene: TRBJ2-7; V gene: TRBV19; CDR3 protein: CASSIGATEPYEQYF; CDR3 DNA: TGTGCCAGTAGTATAGGGGCGACAGAGCCCTACGAGCAGTACTTC
clone size: .; D gene: TRBD2; J gene: TRBJ2-6; V gene: TRBV5-5; CDR3 protein: CASSYNDGRGVGANVLTF; CDR3 DNA: TGTGCCAGCAGCTACAACGACGGCCGGGGGGTCGGGGCCAACGTCCTGACTTTC
clone size: .; D gene: .; J gene: TRBJ2-1; V gene: TRBV29-1; CDR3 protein: CSVVRRGAPYNEQFF; CDR3 DNA: TGCAGCGTTGTACGTCGGGGGGCCCCCTACAATGAGCAGTTCTTC
clone size: .; D gene: TRBD1; J gene: TRBJ2-5; V gene: TRBV5-1; CDR3 protein: CASSLGGQGALETQYF; CDR3 DNA: TGCGCCAGCAGCTTGGGGGGACAGGGGGCCCTAGAGACCCAGTACTTC
clone size: .; D gene: .; J gene: TRBJ1-6; V gene: TRBV5-4; CDR3 protein: CASSLAGGGPPNSPLHF; CDR3 DNA: TGTGCCAGCAGCTTGGCCGGGGGGGGGCCACCGAATTCACCCCTCCACTTT
clone size: .; D gene: .; J gene: TRBJ1-4; V gene: TRBV7-2; CDR3 protein: CASSLMTPGDEKLFF; CDR3 DNA: TGTGCCAGCAGCTTAATGACACCGGGGGATGAAAAACTGTTTTTT
clone size: .; D gene: .; J gene: TRBJ1-1; V gene: TRBV30; CDR3 protein: CAWSVGIPRAEAFF; CDR3 DNA: TGTGCCTGGAGTGTAGGAATCCCCCGGGCTGAAGCTTTCTTT
clone size: .; D gene: .; J gene: TRBJ1-2; V gene: TRBV2; CDR3 protein: CASSDRAQGYTF; CDR3 DNA: TGTGCCAGCAGTGACAGGGCGCAAGGCTACACCTTC
clone size: once; D gene: .; J gene: TRBJ2-5; V gene: TRBV29-1; CDR3 protein: CSAAGSETQYF; CDR3 DNA: TGCAGCGCCGCGGGATCGGAGACCCAGTACTTC
clone size: .; D gene: .; J gene: TRBJ1-1; V gene: TRBV5-1; CDR3 protein: CASSIDRNTEAFF; CDR3 DNA: TGCGCCAGCAGCATCGACAGGAACACTGAAGCTTTCTTT
clone size: .; D gene: TRBD1; J gene: TRBJ1-6; V gene: TRBV2; CDR3 protein: CASRTGTGVSPLHF; CDR3 DNA: TGTGCCAGCAGAACCGGGACAGGGGTGTCACCCCTCCACTTT
clone size: .; D gene: TRBD2; J gene: TRBJ2-5; V gene: TRBV11-2; CDR3 protein: CASSLTSGVETQYF; CDR3 DNA: TGTGCCAGCAGCTTGACTAGCGGGGTTGAGACCCAGTACTTC
clone size: .; D gene: TRBD2; J gene: TRBJ2-5; V gene: TRBV7-2; CDR3 protein: CASSRTSLSETQYF; CDR3 DNA: TGTGCCAGCAGCCGGACTAGTCTCTCCGAGACCCAGTACTTC
clone size: few; D gene: .; J gene: TRBJ1-1; V gene: TRBV6-6; CDR3 protein: CASSPGQQNTEAFF; CDR3 DNA: TGTGCCAGCAGCCCCGGACAACAGAACACTGAAGCTTTCTTT
clone size: .; D gene: TRBD2; J gene: TRBJ2-1; V gene: TRBV5-1; CDR3 protein: CASSWTLAGGPYFSYNEQFF; CDR3 DNA: TGCGCCAGCAGCTGGACCCTAGCGGGGGGCCCTTATTTCTCCTACAATGAGCAGTTCTTC
clone size: .; D gene: .; J gene: TRBJ1-2; V gene: TRBV7-9; CDR3 protein: CASSLEQGGGYTF; CDR3 DNA: TGTGCCAGCAGCTTAGAACAGGGTGGAGGCTACACCTTC
clone size: .; D gene: TRBD1; J gene: TRBJ1-2; V gene: TRBV24-1; CDR3 protein: CATSDGQGAYYGYTF; CDR3 DNA: TGTGCCACCAGTGATGGACAGGGGGCTTACTATGGCTACACCTTC
clone size: .; D gene: TRBD1; J gene: TRBJ1-3; V gene: TRBV13; CDR3 protein: CASSAGGSGNTIYF; CDR3 DNA: TGTGCCAGCAGCGCAGGGGGATCTGGAAACACCATATATTTT
clone size: once; D gene: TRBD1; J gene: TRBJ1-2; V gene: TRBV10-3; CDR3 protein: CAISVSNLTGEGGYTF; CDR3 DNA: TGTGCCATCAGTGTCTCAAACCTCACAGGGGAAGGTGGCTACACCTTC
clone size: .; D gene: TRBD2; J gene: TRBJ2-7; V gene: TRBV6-5; CDR3 protein: CASMPDSGSSYEQYF; CDR3 DNA: TGTGCCAGCATGCCGGACAGCGGGAGTTCCTACGAGCAGTACTTC
clone size: .; D gene: .; J gene: TRBJ1-2; V gene: TRBV2; CDR3 protein: CASSETALRGYTF; CDR3 DNA: TGTGCCAGCAGTGAGACGGCTTTGAGGGGCTACACCTTC
clone size: once; D gene: .; J gene: TRBJ1-1; V gene: TRBV6-1; CDR3 protein: CASSEYSSNTEAFF; CDR3 DNA: TGTGCCAGCAGTGAGTACAGTTCGAACACTGAAGCTTTCTTT
clone size: .; D gene: TRBD1; J gene: TRBJ2-3; V gene: TRBV18; CDR3 protein: CASLPRDRVPDTQYF; CDR3 DNA: TGTGCCAGCCTCCCTCGGGACAGGGTGCCAGATACGCAGTATTTT
clone size: .; D gene: TRBD1; J gene: TRBJ2-5; V gene: TRBV7-3; CDR3 protein: CASSRTGDAETQYF; CDR3 DNA: TGTGCCAGCAGCCGGACAGGGGACGCGGAGACCCAGTACTTC
clone size: many; D gene: .; J gene: TRBJ2-7; V gene: TRBV4-1; CDR3 protein: CASSPRTETRSYEQYF; CDR3 DNA: TGCGCCAGCAGCCCCCGGACAGAGACCCGCTCCTACGAGCAGTACTTC
clone size: .; D gene: TRBD1; J gene: TRBJ1-5; V gene: TRBV2; CDR3 protein: CASSVQGAYNQPQHF; CDR3 DNA: TGTGCCAGCAGTGTTCAGGGGGCGTACAATCAGCCCCAGCATTTT
clone size: once; D gene: .; J gene: TRBJ1-1; V gene: TRBV29-1; CDR3 protein: CSPSRNTEAFF; CDR3 DNA: TGCAGCCCAAGTAGAAACACTGAAGCTTTCTTT
clone size: .; D gene: TRBD1; J gene: TRBJ1-3; V gene: TRBV7-9; CDR3 protein: CASSLAPTGGNTIYF; CDR3 DNA: TGTGCCAGCAGCTTAGCACCGACAGGGGGAAACACCATATATTTT
clone size: .; D gene: TRBD1; J gene: TRBJ1-6; V gene: TRBV12-5; CDR3 protein: CASAIQGFGSPLHF; CDR3 DNA: TGTGCTAGTGCAATACAGGGGTTTGGTTCACCCCTCCACTTT
clone size: .; D gene: TRBD1; J gene: TRBJ1-5; V gene: TRBV4-1; CDR3 protein: CASSPGQVKSQPQHF; CDR3 DNA: TGCGCCAGCAGCCCAGGACAGGTTAAGAGCCAGCCCCAGCATTTT
clone size: .; D gene: .; J gene: TRBJ2-5; V gene: TRBV5-4; CDR3 protein: CASSPEEGETQYF; CDR3 DNA: TGTGCCAGCAGCCCGGAAGAGGGAGAGACCCAGTACTTC
clone size: .; D gene: .; J gene: TRBJ2-7; V gene: TRBV6-5; CDR3 protein: CASSYSSLGSTYEQYF; CDR3 DNA: TGTGCCAGCAGTTACTCGAGTTTGGGCAGCACCTACGAGCAGTACTTC
clone size: .; D gene: TRBD2; J gene: TRBJ2-7; V gene: TRBV5-1; CDR3 protein: CASSLGGGGVNYEQYF; CDR3 DNA: TGCGCCAGCAGCTTGGGCGGCGGGGGGGTGAACTACGAGCAGTACTTC
clone size: .; D gene: .; J gene: TRBJ2-7; V gene: TRBV5-1; CDR3 protein: CASSLLGPNTYEQYF; CDR3 DNA: TGCGCCAGCAGCTTGCTGGGGCCGAACACCTACGAGCAGTACTTC
clone size: few; D gene: .; J gene: TRBJ1-4; V gene: TRBV19; CDR3 protein: CASRAWARNEKLFF; CDR3 DNA: TGTGCCAGTAGGGCGTGGGCCCGTAATGAAAAACTGTTTTTT
clone size: .; D gene: .; J gene: TRBJ1-1; V gene: TRBV5-1; CDR3 protein: CASSSGGRDPNTEAFF; CDR3 DNA: TGCGCCAGCAGTTCCGGGGGGCGCGATCCGAACACTGAAGCTTTCTTT
clone size: few; D gene: .; J gene: TRBJ1-5; V gene: TRBV12-3/TRBV12-4; CDR3 protein: CASGRGPVQPQHF; CDR3 DNA: TGTGCCAGCGGAAGGGGCCCGGTTCAGCCCCAGCATTTT
clone size: few; D gene: TRBD2; J gene: TRBJ2-5; V gene: TRBV2; CDR3 protein: CASSGRAGGVETQYF; CDR3 DNA: TGTGCCAGCAGTGGGAGAGCGGGGGGCGTGGAGACCCAGTACTTC
clone size: .; D gene: TRBD1; J gene: TRBJ1-2; V gene: TRBV5-1; CDR3 protein: CASSYQGGQNYGYTF; CDR3 DNA: TGCGCCAGCAGCTACCAGGGGGGCCAAAACTATGGCTACACCTTC
clone size: few; D gene: .; J gene: TRBJ2-4; V gene: TRBV28; CDR3 protein: CASSLAGAKNIQYF; CDR3 DNA: TGTGCCAGCAGTTTGGCGGGAGCCAAAAACATTCAGTACTTC
clone size: .; D gene: TRBD2; J gene: TRBJ2-1; V gene: TRBV3-1/TRBV3-2; CDR3 protein: CASSHERGSYNEQFF; CDR3 DNA: TGTGCCAGCAGCCATGAGCGGGGCTCCTACAATGAGCAGTTCTTC
clone size: few; D gene: TRBD1; J gene: TRBJ2-7; V gene: TRBV2; CDR3 protein: CASSPPGQGIHEQYF; CDR3 DNA: TGTGCCAGCAGTCCCCCGGGACAGGGGATCCACGAGCAGTACTTC